The entry below gives a single TCR beta chain sequence along with its context. The data originate from a study of blood T cell repertoires in COVID-19. Study context: Italy, Spain and the United States were the sources of the convalescent and acute COVID-19 samples. PBMCs, B-cell-depleted T cells, or T cells were the source of the cDNA or gDNA that made up the material.

Clones were sequenced by immunoSEQ multiplex PCR, and TCRdb holds only the in-frame ones, with some missing. The data hold about 210,000 clones, with approximately 80% observed a single time. Recruitment covered about 26 US areas and drew participants whose ages spanned roughly 18 to 95 years. Allocation to cohorts depended on clinical history reported by the participants. The V and J ends lost 3 bases and 2 bases respectively, with 18 bases between them. The CDR3 is 16 amino acids. CDR1 is SGHDT and CDR2 is YYEEEE in the germline V gene. The specimen was PBMCs or T cells enriched from blood (not recorded which). J is TRBJ2-7 and V is TRBV5-6, with a tentative D call TRBD1 (6 bases). This clonotype originated in a man aged 25 to 45 with acute COVID-19. The CDR3 nucleotides read TGTGCCAGCAGCTCTTCAAACAGGGCAGAACCCTACGAGCAGTACTTC. Its translation is CASSSSNRAEPYEQYF.